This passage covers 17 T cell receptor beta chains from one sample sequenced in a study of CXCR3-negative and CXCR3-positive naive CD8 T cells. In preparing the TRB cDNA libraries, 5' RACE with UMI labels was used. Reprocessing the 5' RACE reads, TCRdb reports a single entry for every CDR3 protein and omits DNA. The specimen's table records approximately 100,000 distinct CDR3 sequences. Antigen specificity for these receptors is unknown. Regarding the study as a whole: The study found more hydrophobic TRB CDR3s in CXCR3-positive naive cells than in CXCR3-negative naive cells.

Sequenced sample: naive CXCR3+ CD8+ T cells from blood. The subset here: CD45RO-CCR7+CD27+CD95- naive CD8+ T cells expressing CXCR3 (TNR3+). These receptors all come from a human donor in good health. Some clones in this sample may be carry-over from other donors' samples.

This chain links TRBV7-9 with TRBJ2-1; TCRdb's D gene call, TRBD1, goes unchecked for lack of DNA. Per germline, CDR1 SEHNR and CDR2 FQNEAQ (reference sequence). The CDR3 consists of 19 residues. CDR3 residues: CASSPKQGAAGSSYNEQFF.

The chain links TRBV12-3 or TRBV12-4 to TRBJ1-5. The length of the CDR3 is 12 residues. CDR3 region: CASKDSNQPQHF.

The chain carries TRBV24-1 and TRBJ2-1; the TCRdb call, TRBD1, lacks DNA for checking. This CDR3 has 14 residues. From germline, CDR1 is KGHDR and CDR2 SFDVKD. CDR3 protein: CATSESDSPNEQFF.

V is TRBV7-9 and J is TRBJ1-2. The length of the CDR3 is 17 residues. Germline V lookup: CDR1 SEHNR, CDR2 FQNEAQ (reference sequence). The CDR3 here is CASSSSGSRTIRYGYTF.

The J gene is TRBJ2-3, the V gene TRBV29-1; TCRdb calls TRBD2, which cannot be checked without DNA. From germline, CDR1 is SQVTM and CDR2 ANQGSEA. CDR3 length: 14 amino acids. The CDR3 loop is CSVRLAGVPDTQYF.

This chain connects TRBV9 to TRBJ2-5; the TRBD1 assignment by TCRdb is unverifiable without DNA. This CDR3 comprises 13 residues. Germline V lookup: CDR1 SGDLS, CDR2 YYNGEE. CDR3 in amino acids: CASSEPGTETQYF.

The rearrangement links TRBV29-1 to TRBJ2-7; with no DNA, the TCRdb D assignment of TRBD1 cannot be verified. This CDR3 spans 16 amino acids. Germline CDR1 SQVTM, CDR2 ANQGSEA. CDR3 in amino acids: CSVEGDAGTGGYEQYF.

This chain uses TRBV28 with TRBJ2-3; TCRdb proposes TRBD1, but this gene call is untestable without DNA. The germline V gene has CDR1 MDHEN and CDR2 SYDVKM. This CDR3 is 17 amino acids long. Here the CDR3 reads CASSGTSGTGDTDTQYF.

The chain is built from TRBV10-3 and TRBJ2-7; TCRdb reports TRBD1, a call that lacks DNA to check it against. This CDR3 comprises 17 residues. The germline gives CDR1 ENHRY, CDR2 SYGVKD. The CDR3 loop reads CAISGSTGGSSGHEQYF.

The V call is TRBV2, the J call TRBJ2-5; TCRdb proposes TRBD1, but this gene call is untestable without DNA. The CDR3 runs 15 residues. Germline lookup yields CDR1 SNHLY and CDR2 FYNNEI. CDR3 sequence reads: CASSVSPGGEETQYF.

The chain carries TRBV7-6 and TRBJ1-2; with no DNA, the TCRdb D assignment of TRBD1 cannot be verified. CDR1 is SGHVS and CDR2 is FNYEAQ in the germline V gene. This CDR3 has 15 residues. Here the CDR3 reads CASSAKPGTNYGYTF.

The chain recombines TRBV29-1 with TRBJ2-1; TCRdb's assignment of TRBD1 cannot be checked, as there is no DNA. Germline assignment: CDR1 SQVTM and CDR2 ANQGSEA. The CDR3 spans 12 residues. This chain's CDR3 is CSVDSRVPGQFF.

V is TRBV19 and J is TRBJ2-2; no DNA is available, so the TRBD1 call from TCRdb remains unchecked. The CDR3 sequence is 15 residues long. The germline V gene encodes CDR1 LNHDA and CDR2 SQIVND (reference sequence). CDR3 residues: CASNPDRVVTGELFF. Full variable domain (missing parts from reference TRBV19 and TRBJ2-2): DGGITQSPKYLFRKEGQNVTLSCEQNLNHDAMYWYRQDPGQGLRLIYYSQIVNDFQKGDIAEGYSVSREKKESFPLTVTSAQKNPTAFYLCASNPDRVVTGELFFGEGSRLTVL.

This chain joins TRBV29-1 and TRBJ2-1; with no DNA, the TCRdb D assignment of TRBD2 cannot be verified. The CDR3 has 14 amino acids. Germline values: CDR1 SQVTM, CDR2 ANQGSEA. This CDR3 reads CSVPGLAAYNEQFF.

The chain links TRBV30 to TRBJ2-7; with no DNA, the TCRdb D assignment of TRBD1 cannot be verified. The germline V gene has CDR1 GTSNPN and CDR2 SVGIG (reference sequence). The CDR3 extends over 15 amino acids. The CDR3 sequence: CAWSELGQGSYEQYF.

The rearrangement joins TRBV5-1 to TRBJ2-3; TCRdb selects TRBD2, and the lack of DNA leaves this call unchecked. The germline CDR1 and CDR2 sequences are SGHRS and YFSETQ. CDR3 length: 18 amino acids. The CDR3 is CASSLVFAAGGITDTQYF. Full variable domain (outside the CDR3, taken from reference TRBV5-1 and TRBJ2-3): KAGVTQTPRYLIKTRGQQVTLSCSPISGHRSVSWYQQTPGQGLQFLFEYFSETQRNKGNFPGRFSGRQFSNSRSEMNVSTLELGDSALYLCASSLVFAAGGITDTQYFGPGTRLTVL.

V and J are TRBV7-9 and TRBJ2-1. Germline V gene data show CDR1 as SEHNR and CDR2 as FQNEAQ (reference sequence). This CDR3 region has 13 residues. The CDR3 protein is CASSLLLYNEQFF.